The 16 T cell receptor beta chains presented below share a single source sample, sequenced in a study of cytomegalovirus exposure and HLA in healthy donors. PCR employed 60 Vbeta and 13 Jbeta primers. TCRdb's table, derived via immunoSEQ multiplex PCR, lists solely in-frame clones and lacks some. The table has about 130,000 clones, less than 80% seen once. The sample was PBMCs. The origin of the receptors is a man between 40 and 49 years old in good health and CMV-seropositive.

The V and J genes are TRBV5-6 and TRBJ2-2; 11 bases align to TRBD2. With V trimmed by 1 base and J by 6 bases, 2 bases remained unmatched. Germline V CDR1 and CDR2: SGHDT, YYEEEE. This CDR3 has 15 amino acids. The CDR3 is CASSLTSGRAGELFF. CDR3 sequence (DNA): TGTGCCAGCAGCTTGACTAGCGGGAGAGCCGGGGAGCTGTTTTTT.

This chain connects TRBV5-1 to TRBJ2-3; D perhaps matches TRBD1 (6 bases). The CDR3 extends over 14 amino acids. Trimming left V 0 bases short and J 4 bases short, with 9 bases between. Germline V lookup: CDR1 SGHRS, CDR2 YFSETQ. CDR3 bases: TGCGCCAGCAGCTTGGATCCAGGGGCAGATACGCAGTATTTT. Its translation is CASSLDPGADTQYF.

This clone was detected once. The chain links TRBV7-2 to TRBJ2-3; maybe TRBD2 (7 bases). Between the trimmed V and J ends, which lost 8 bases and 4 bases, there was a span of 19 bases. Germline CDR1 is SGHTA and CDR2 is FQGNSA. The CDR3 extends over 15 amino acids. The CDR3 DNA reads as TGTGCCAGCCGGACGAGGAGGGGGGGGCCAGATACGCAGTATTTT. This translates into CASRTRRGGPDTQYF.

The chain links TRBV28 to TRBJ2-2; D may be TRBD1 (5 bases). Germline V gene sequence: CDR1 MDHEN, CDR2 SYDVKM. The CDR3 covers 14 residues. V lost 6 bases and J lost 1, with 9 bases in between. The DNA of the CDR3 is TGTGCCAGCAGAAGCCAGGGGAACACCGGGGAGCTGTTTTTT. It is translated as CASRSQGNTGELFF.

The chain is built from TRBV29-1 and TRBJ2-5; no clear D gene. The CDR3 runs 10 residues. Germline V gene sequence: CDR1 SQVTM, CDR2 ANQGSEA. Trimming shortened V by 3 bases and J by 5 bases, and 4 bases separated the two germline ends. The CDR3 nucleotides are TGCAGCGTTGACGGGGAGACCCAGTACTTC. Protein sequence: CSVDGETQYF.

This clone was counted once. This chain uses TRBV28 with TRBJ2-7, with D perhaps TRBD1 (6 bases). Germline CDR1 and CDR2: MDHEN and SYDVKM. The CDR3 runs to 12 residues. V was pared by 6 bases and J by 7 bases, with 13 bases between. DNA for the CDR3: TGTGCCAGCAGGGGGGCCTTTCTGGAGCAGTACTTC. This translates into CASRGAFLEQYF.

The V and J genes are TRBV7-6 and TRBJ2-7; 7 bases align to TRBD2. CDR3 length: 16 amino acids. V trimming: 0 bases; J trimming: 2 bases; junction bases outside the gene matches: 7. Germline lookup yields CDR1 SGHVS and CDR2 FNYEAQ. As DNA, the CDR3 is TGTGCCAGCAGCTTAGCGTCGGGGGGTGAACCCTACGAGCAGTACTTC. Amino acids: CASSLASGGEPYEQYF.

The chain employs TRBV14 and TRBJ1-4; 7 nucleotides align to TRBD1. Trimming removed 3 bases from V and 4 bases from J; junction bases left unmatched: 11. The CDR3 totals 17 residues. Germline V gene lookup returns CDR1 SGHDN and CDR2 FVKESK. This CDR3 is CASSQEVQGTFNEKLFF. CDR3 DNA sequence: TGTGCCAGCAGCCAGGAAGTACAGGGGACTTTTAATGAAAAACTGTTTTTT.

The chain combines TRBV11-2 with TRBJ1-1, with D uncertain. The germline CDR1 and CDR2 sequences are SGHAT and FQNNGV. This CDR3 spans 15 amino acids. Trimming took 0 bases from V and 1 from J, leaving 9 bases between them. Here the CDR3 reads CASSLEGRENTEAFF. The CDR3 nucleotides are TGTGCCAGCAGCTTAGAAGGCCGGGAGAACACTGAAGCTTTCTTT. The variable domain in full, with the rest retrieved from reference TRBV11-2 and TRBJ1-1, is EAGVAQSPRYKIIEKRQSVAFWCNPISGHATLYWYQQILGQGPKLLIQFQNNGVVDDSQLPKDRFSAERLKGVDSTLKIQPAKLEDSAVYLCASSLEGRENTEAFFGQGTRLTVV.

CDR3 DNA: TGTGCCAGCAGAGCGCAGGGTTCTCTGAATTCACCCCTCCACTTT. It is translated as CASRAQGSLNSPLHF. This sequence joins TRBV2 and TRBJ1-6; tentatively, D is TRBD1 (5 bases). This CDR3 comprises 15 residues. V dropped 6 bases and J dropped 7 bases, with 16 bases sitting between them. Germline V gives CDR1 SNHLY, CDR2 FYNNEI.

J is TRBJ2-7 and V is TRBV14; no firm D call. V lost 4 bases to trimming and J lost 0 bases, with 10 bases between them. The CDR3 has 14 amino acids. Germline assignment: CDR1 SGHDN and CDR2 FVKESK. CDR3 residues: CASSPHSSSYEQYF. Here the CDR3 DNA reads TGTGCCAGCAGCCCTCACAGTAGCTCCTACGAGCAGTACTTC.

CDR3 in DNA: TGTGCCAGCAGCTTATACACCGACAATGAGCAGTTCTTC. Its protein product is CASSLYTDNEQFF. The rearrangement uses TRBV11-3 and TRBJ2-1; the D is unclear. With 2 bases removed from V and 5 bases from J, the gap between germline ends came to 7 bases. CDR1 SGHNT and CDR2 YENEEA come from the germline V gene. The CDR3 runs 13 residues.

A few counts support this clone. The V call is TRBV5-1, the J call TRBJ2-2; 8 bases are shared with TRBD2. V shed 5 bases, J shed 5 bases, and the junction held 5 bases outside the gene matches. The CDR3 has 14 amino acids. Germline V lookup: CDR1 SGHRS, CDR2 YFSETQ. DNA for the CDR3: TGCGCCAGCAGTAACAGCGGGAGTACCGGGGAGCTGTTTTTT. As protein: CASSNSGSTGELFF.

The chain carries TRBV11-2 and TRBJ2-7; D ambiguous. The V and J ends lost 1 base and 0 bases respectively, with 13 bases between them. This CDR3 has 16 residues. Germline values: CDR1 SGHAT, CDR2 FQNNGV. CDR3 sequence: CASSLGAAYGSYEQYF. For the CDR3, the DNA is TGTGCCAGCAGCTTAGGGGCCGCCTATGGCTCCTACGAGCAGTACTTC.

The chain combines TRBV11-2 with TRBJ1-1; 7 bases agree with TRBD1. The germline V gene has CDR1 SGHAT and CDR2 FQNNGV. The ends lost 4 bases at V and 10 bases at J; junction bases unmatched: 12. CDR3 length equals 14 residues. The CDR3 DNA reads as TGTGCCAGCAGCTACCACAGGGGTCTCGCTAGAGCTTTCTTT. The encoded protein is CASSYHRGLARAFF.

The chain recombines TRBV29-1 with TRBJ2-7, with 7 bases fitting TRBD1. J was trimmed by 1 base and V by 5 bases; bases with no gene match: 8. CDR1 SQVTM and CDR2 ANQGSEA come from the germline V gene. The CDR3 sequence is 14 residues long. The DNA of the CDR3 is TGCAGCGTTTACATAACAGGGGTATCCTACGAGCAGTACTTC. Encoded protein: CSVYITGVSYEQYF.